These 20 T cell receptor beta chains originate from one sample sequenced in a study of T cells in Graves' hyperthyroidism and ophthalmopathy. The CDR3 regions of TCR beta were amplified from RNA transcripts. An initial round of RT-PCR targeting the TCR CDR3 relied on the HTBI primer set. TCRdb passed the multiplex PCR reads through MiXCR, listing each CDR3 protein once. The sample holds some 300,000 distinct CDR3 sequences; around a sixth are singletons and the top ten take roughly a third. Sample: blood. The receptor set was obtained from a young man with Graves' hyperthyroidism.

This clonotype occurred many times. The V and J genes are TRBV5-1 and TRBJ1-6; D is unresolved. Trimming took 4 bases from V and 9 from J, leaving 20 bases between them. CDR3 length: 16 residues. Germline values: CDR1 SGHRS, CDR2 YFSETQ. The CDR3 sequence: CASSPLSVVVGSPLHF. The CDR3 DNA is TGCGCCAGCAGCCCTCTCTCGGTAGTGGTTGGTTCACCCCTCCACTTT.

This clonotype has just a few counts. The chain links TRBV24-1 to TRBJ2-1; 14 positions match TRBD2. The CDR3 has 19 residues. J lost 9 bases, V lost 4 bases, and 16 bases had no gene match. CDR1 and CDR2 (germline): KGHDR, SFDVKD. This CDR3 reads CATSDQLPTGTSGRGEQFF. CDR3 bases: TGTGCCACCAGTGACCAGCTCCCTACCGGGACTAGCGGGAGAGGTGAGCAGTTCTTC.

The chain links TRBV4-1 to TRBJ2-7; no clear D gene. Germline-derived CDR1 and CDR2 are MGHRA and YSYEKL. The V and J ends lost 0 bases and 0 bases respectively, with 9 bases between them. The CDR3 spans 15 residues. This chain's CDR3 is CASSQDPGSSYEQYF. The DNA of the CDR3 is TGCGCCAGCAGCCAAGATCCCGGAAGCTCCTACGAGCAGTACTTC.

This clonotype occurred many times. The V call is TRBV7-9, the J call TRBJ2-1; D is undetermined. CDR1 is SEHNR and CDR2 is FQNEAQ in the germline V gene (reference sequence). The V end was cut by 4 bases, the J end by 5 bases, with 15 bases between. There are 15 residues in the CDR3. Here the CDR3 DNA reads TGTGCCAGCAGCTCCAATGTCGCGGCTCACAATGAGCAGTTCTTC. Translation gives CASSSNVAAHNEQFF.

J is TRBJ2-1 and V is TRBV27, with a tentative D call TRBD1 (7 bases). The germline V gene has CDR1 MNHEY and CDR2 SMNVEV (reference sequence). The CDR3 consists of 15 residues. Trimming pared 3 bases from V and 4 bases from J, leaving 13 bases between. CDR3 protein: CASSFQGEVYNEQFF. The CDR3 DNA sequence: TGTGCCAGCAGTTTCCAGGGGGAGGTTTACAATGAGCAGTTCTTC.

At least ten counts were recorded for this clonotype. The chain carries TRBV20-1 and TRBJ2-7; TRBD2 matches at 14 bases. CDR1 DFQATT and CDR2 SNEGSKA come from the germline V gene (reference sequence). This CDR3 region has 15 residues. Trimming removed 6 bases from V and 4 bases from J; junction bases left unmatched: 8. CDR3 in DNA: TGCAGTGCAACCGGGACTAGCGGGAGTTCGTACGAGCAGTACTTC. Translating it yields CSATGTSGSSYEQYF.

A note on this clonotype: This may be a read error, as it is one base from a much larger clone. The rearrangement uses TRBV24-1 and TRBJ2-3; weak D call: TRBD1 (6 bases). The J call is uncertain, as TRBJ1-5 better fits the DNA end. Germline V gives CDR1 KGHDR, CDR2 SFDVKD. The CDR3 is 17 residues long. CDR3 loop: CATSDLTGAGLGDTQHF. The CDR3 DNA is TGTGCCACCAGTGATTTAACGGGGGCGGGTCTAGGAGATACGCAGCATTTT.

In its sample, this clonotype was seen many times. The CDR3 DNA is TGCAGGGGGACAGGGTTGAACACTGAAGCTTTCTTT. The encoded protein is CRGTGLNTEAFF. V and J are TRBV20-1 and TRBJ1-1; 9 bases agree with TRBD1. The CDR3 runs to 12 residues. CDR1 is DFQATT, CDR2 SNEGSKA, per germline (reference sequence).

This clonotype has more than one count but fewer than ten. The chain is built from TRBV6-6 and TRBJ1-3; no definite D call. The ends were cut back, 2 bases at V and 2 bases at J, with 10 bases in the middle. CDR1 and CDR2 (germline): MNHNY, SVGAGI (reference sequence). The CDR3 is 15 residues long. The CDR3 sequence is CASSYGELPGNTIYF. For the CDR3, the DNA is TGTGCCAGCAGTTACGGAGAGTTACCTGGAAACACCATATATTTT.

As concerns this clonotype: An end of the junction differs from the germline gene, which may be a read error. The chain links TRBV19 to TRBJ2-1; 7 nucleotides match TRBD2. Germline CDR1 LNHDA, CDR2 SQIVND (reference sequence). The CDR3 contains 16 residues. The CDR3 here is CASSIGGGLYENEQSF. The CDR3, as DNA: TGTGCCAGTAGTATAGGGGGGGGACTATACGAGAATGAGCAGTCCTTC.

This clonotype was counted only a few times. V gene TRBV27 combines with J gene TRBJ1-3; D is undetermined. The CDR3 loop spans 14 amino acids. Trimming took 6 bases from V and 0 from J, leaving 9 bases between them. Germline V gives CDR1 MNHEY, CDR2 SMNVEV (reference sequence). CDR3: CASSPLRSGNTIYF. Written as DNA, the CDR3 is TGTGCCAGCAGCCCTCTGCGCTCTGGAAACACCATATATTTT.

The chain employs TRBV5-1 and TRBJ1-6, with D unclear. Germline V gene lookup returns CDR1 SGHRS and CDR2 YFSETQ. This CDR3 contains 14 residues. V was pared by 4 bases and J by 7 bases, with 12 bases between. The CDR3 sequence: CASSPDGLNSPLHF. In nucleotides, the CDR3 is TGCGCCAGCAGCCCGGACGGACTGAATTCACCCCTCCACTTT.

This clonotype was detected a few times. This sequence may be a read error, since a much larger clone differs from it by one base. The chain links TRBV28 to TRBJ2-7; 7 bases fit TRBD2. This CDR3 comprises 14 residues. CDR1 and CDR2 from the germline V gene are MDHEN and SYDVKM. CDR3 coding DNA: TGTGCCAGCAGTTTTCAGAGCGGGACCCACGAGCAGTGCTTC. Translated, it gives CASSFQSGTHEQCF.

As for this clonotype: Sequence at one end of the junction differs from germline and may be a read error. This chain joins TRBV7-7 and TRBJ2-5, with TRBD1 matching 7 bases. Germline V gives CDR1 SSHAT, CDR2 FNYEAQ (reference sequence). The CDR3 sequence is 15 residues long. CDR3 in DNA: TGTGCTAGCAGCTACCGAGACAGGGACGAAGAGACCCAGTACTTC. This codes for CASSYRDRDEETQYF.

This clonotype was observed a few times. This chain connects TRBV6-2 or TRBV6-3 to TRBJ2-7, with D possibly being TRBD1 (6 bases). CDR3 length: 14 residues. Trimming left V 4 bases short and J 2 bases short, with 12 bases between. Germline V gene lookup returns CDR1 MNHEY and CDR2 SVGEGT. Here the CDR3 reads CASSFSGDAYEQYF. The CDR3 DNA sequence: TGTGCCAGCAGTTTCTCAGGGGATGCCTACGAGCAGTACTTC.

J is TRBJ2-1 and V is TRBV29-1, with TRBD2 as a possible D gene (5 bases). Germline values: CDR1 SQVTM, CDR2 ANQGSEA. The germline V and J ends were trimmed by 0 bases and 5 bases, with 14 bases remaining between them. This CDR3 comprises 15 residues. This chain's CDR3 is CSVEDPLGLHNEQFF. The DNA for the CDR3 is TGCAGCGTTGAAGACCCCTTAGGACTCCACAATGAGCAGTTCTTC.

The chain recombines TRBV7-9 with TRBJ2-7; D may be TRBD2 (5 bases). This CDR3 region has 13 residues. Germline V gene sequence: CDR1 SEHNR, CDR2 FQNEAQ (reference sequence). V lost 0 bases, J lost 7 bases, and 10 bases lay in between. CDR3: CASSLANGGEQYF. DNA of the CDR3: TGTGCCAGCAGCTTAGCGAACGGCGGGGAGCAGTACTTC.

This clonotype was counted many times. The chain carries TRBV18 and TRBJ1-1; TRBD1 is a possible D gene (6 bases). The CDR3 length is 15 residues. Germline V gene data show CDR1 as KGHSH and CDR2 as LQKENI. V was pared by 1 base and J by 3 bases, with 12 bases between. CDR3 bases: TGTGCCAGCTCACCACGGACAGTAGTCGACACTGAAGCTTTCTTT. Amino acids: CASSPRTVVDTEAFF.

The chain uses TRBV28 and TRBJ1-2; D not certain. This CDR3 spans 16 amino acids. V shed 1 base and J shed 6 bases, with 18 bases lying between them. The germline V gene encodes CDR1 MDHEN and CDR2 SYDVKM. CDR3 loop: CASSLLSPTRGNGYTF. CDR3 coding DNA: TGTGCCAGCAGTTTATTATCCCCGACGCGAGGGAATGGCTACACCTTC.

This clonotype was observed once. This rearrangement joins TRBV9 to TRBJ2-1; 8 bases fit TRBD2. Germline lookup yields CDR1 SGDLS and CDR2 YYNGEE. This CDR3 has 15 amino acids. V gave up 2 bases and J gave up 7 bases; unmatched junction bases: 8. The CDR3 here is CASSVLDGRGNEQFF. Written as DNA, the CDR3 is TGTGCCAGCAGCGTGCTCGACGGGAGGGGGAATGAGCAGTTCTTC. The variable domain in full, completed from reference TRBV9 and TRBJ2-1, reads DSGVTQTPKHLITATGQRVTLRCSPRSGDLSVYWYQQSLDQGLQFLIQYYNGEERAKGNILERFSAQQFPDLHSELNLSSLELGDSALYFCASSVLDGRGNEQFFGPGTRLTVL.